This section outlines one T cell receptor beta chain sequence together with its context. These data originate in a study of blood T cell repertoires in COVID-19. Looking at the study overall: Samples taken during acute and convalescent COVID-19 were collected in the United States, Italy and Spain.

The data were produced by immunoSEQ multiplex PCR, yet TCRdb's version contains in-frame clones alone and is incomplete. The data show around 250,000 clones, over 75% seen once. The specimen sequenced was peripheral blood. The receptor's source is a human donor in a cohort sampled during active COVID-19.

CDR3 in amino acids: CASSLGATSGRRPYEQYF. The CDR3 region has the DNA TGTGCCAGCAGCTTGGGGGCGACTAGCGGGAGGAGGCCCTACGAGCAGTACTTC. V is TRBV7-3 and J is TRBJ2-7; 13 bases agree with TRBD2. The CDR3 is made up of 18 amino acids. Germline CDR1 SGHTA, CDR2 FQGTGA. Trimming cost V 3 bases and J 2 bases; bases outside gene matches: 10.